Below are 14 T cell receptor beta chains sequenced from a single sample in a study of blood T cell repertoires in COVID-19. TCRdb's copy holds only in-frame clones and misses some; the assay was immunoSEQ multiplex PCR. The data hold 180,000 or so clones, with roughly three quarters observed a single time. The source material was peripheral blood. All receptors derive from a woman aged 45-59 years with active or convalescent COVID-19.

The CDR3 spells CASSPSWNTEAFF. In nucleotides, the CDR3 is TGTGCCAGCTCACCCAGTTGGAACACTGAAGCTTTCTTT. The rearrangement uses TRBV18 and TRBJ1-1, with D unclear. The CDR3 loop spans 13 amino acids. Germline V gene lookup returns CDR1 KGHSH and CDR2 LQKENI. V lost 3 bases to trimming and J lost 1 base, with 6 bases between them.

V is TRBV5-1 and J is TRBJ1-2; D unresolved. Trimming removed 0 bases at V and 8 bases at J, with 20 bases between. The CDR3 is 16 amino acids. From germline, CDR1 is SGHRS and CDR2 YFSETQ. The CDR3 nucleotides read TGCGCCAGCAGCTTGGAGTCTTTTCGGGGAGCGGGGGGCTACACCTTC. It encodes CASSLESFRGAGGYTF.

The rearrangement links TRBV5-1 to TRBJ2-1; the D gene is possibly TRBD2 (5 bases). Germline V gene data show CDR1 as SGHRS and CDR2 as YFSETQ. The CDR3 totals 16 residues. Trimming left V 4 bases short and J 0 bases short, with 14 bases between. This chain's CDR3 is CASSAGLASSYNEQFF. The CDR3 DNA sequence: TGCGCCAGCAGCGCCGGACTCGCGAGCTCCTACAATGAGCAGTTCTTC. The full variable domain, in which reference TRBV5-1 and TRBJ2-1 provide the parts outside the CDR3, is KAGVTQTPRYLIKTRGQQVTLSCSPISGHRSVSWYQQTPGQGLQFLFEYFSETQRNKGNFPGRFSGRQFSNSRSEMNVSTLELGDSALYLCASSAGLASSYNEQFFGPGTRLTVL.

This clone was observed many times. The rearrangement uses TRBV3-1 (or the pseudogene TRBV3-2) and TRBJ1-5; weak D call: TRBD1 (6 bases). This CDR3 is 14 amino acids long. Germline V gene data show CDR1 as LGHDT and CDR2 as YNNKEL (reference sequence). The V gene lost 2 bases and the J gene lost 5 bases, with 10 bases spanning the gap. The DNA for the CDR3 is TGTGCCAGCAGCCAAACAACAGGGCATCAGCCCCAGCATTTT. Protein product: CASSQTTGHQPQHF.

The rearrangement uses TRBV6-5 and TRBJ1-1; 7 bases agree with TRBD1. This CDR3 has 14 amino acids. CDR1 MNHEY and CDR2 SVGAGI come from the germline V gene. V lost 6 bases to trimming and J lost 2 bases; unmatched junction nucleotides: 6. The CDR3 sequence: CASSSGTANTEAFF. The CDR3 DNA reads TGTGCCAGCAGCTCCGGGACAGCCAACACTGAAGCTTTCTTT.

The genes are TRBV2 and TRBJ2-5; 9 bases are a match to TRBD1. The CDR3 runs 16 residues. V lost 0 bases, J lost 5 bases, and 7 bases stayed unmatched. Germline-derived CDR1 and CDR2 are SNHLY and FYNNEI. The CDR3 DNA reads as TGTGCCAGCAGTGAAGCGCATGGGACAGGGAGGGAGACCCAGTACTTC. Amino acids: CASSEAHGTGRETQYF.

This clone was counted a single time. This chain connects TRBV4-3 to TRBJ2-7, with 12 nucleotides matching TRBD1. CDR3 length: 16 amino acids. After removal of 0 bases from V and 5 bases from J, the junction contained 5 bases not matched to a gene. Germline lookup yields CDR1 LGHNA and CDR2 YSLEER. CDR3 residues: CASSQDPGQGADEQYF. CDR3 coding DNA: TGCGCCAGCAGCCAAGATCCGGGACAGGGGGCCGACGAGCAGTACTTC.

V and J are TRBV7-6 and TRBJ2-1; 14 bases map to TRBD2. The germline V gene encodes CDR1 SGHVS and CDR2 FNYEAQ. The CDR3 contains 14 residues. V was clipped by 5 bases and J by 10 bases; unmatched bases: 4. For the CDR3, the DNA is TGTGCCAGCAGCGAGACTAGCGGGAGGGCGGAGCAGTTCTTC. Its protein product is CASSETSGRAEQFF.

The chain employs TRBV23-1 and TRBJ2-7; D not resolved. TRBV23-1 is an ORF for which the function is uncertain. The CDR3 has 15 residues. V lost 0 bases and J lost 0, with 9 bases in between. The DNA of the CDR3 is TGCGCCAGCAGTCAATCGAGGCAGCTCTCCTACGAGCAGTACTTC. As protein: CASSQSRQLSYEQYF.

V gene TRBV7-3 combines with J gene TRBJ2-3; 7 bases map to TRBD2. CDR1 is SGHTA and CDR2 is FQGTGA in the germline V gene. V shed 3 bases, J shed 3 bases, and the junction held 0 bases outside the gene matches. This CDR3 is built from 13 residues. CDR3: CASSFGGTDTQYF. Here the CDR3 DNA reads TGTGCCAGCAGCTTCGGGGGGACAGATACGCAGTATTTT.

This rearrangement joins TRBV14 to TRBJ2-2, with D possibly matching TRBD1 (6 bases). The CDR3 covers 15 residues. V shed 4 bases and J shed 1 base, with 10 bases lying between them. Germline CDR1 and CDR2: SGHDN and FVKESK. The CDR3, as DNA: TGTGCCAGCAGCCGGACAGTTCTGAACACCGGGGAGCTGTTTTTT. Translated, it gives CASSRTVLNTGELFF.

This chain uses TRBV6-5 with TRBJ1-5, with D tentatively TRBD1 (6 bases). Germline lookup yields CDR1 MNHEY and CDR2 SVGAGI. The CDR3 runs to 16 residues. V was shortened by 4 bases and J by 7 bases, with 20 bases between the two germline ends. CDR3 DNA sequence: TGTGCCAGCAGTTTGTGGGGGCCGGATTTGAGGCAGCCCCAGCATTTT. Amino acids: CASSLWGPDLRQPQHF.

This clone was detected only a few times. The chain links TRBV19 to TRBJ1-6; D remains ambiguous. Germline V gene lookup returns CDR1 LNHDA and CDR2 SQIVND (reference sequence). The germline V and J ends were trimmed by 1 base and 3 bases, with 7 bases remaining between them. The CDR3 has 15 residues. The CDR3 is CASSIASGYNSPLHF. For the CDR3, the DNA is TGTGCCAGTAGTATAGCCAGTGGCTATAATTCACCCCTCCACTTT.

The chain is built from TRBV6-5 and TRBJ1-5, with TRBD1 matching over 7 bases. Trimming at V came to 6 bases and at J to 0 bases, leaving 5 bases not matched to a gene. The germline CDR1 and CDR2 sequences are MNHEY and SVGAGI. The CDR3 spans 15 residues. The CDR3 loop reads CASSAGTASNQPQHF. The CDR3 coding sequence is TGTGCCAGCAGCGCCGGGACAGCTAGCAATCAGCCCCAGCATTTT.